This T cell receptor beta chain emerged from a study of control samples from healthy donors and cancer patients. Deletions cut 5 bases from V and 1 base from J, with 8 bases between. The germline V gene has CDR1 SGHNT and CDR2 YENEEA. The CDR3 loop spans 13 amino acids. Generated by immunoSEQ multiplex PCR, the TCRdb table keeps only in-frame clones and is missing some. This sample has about 95,000 clones, with about 85% found just once. The source of this sequence is a man aged 25 to 45 in good health. The source material was blood. V usage is TRBV11-3 and J usage is TRBJ1-2, with D possibly matching TRBD1 (6 bases). CDR3 sequence (DNA): TGTGCCAGCAGCGAACAGGGTAACTATGGCTACACCTTC. Translation: CASSEQGNYGYTF.